This T cell receptor (beta chain) is drawn from a study of Ad26.COV2.S vaccination and SARS-CoV-2 variants. The treatment here: roughly 19 received Ad26.COV2.S at low or high dose, single or two shots; about five received placebo; per-sample allocation not given. The study sampled participants on day 63 after the first vaccine or placebo injection. Measured with immunoSEQ multiplex PCR; TCRdb has only the in-frame clones, and not every one. The table lists a few hundred thousand clones, around 90% of them singletons. Here the sequenced sample was peripheral blood, taken in a trial of Ad26.COV2.S vaccine versus placebo. This receptor was identified in a person aged 18-65 years who received the Ad26.COV2.S COVID-19 vaccine or a placebo.

This CDR3 reads CASSVGVPDGYTF. The CDR3 DNA is TGTGCCAGCAGTGTCGGGGTACCTGATGGCTACACCTTC. J is TRBJ1-2 and V is TRBV2, with D unresolved. The V gene lost 4 bases and the J gene lost 6 bases, with 12 bases spanning the gap. There are 13 residues in the CDR3. CDR1 is SNHLY and CDR2 is FYNNEI in the germline V gene.